The clone carrying this TCR beta chain was picked up many times. As the template, RNA transcripts were used to amplify TCR beta CDR3 regions. An initial RT-PCR round employing HTBI primers preceded a second-round multiplex PCR. TCRdb independently ran MiXCR on the multiplex PCR reads; one entry per CDR3 protein. The sample holds under 800,000 distinct CDR3 sequences; approximately 21% are singletons and the top ten take around 6.9%. The V end lost 3 bases, the J end lost 5 bases, and 16 bases lay between the germline ends. Germline V CDR1 and CDR2: DFQATT, SNEGSKA (reference sequence). The length of the CDR3 is 14 residues. This sample was taken from a study of Graves' ophthalmopathy and Graves' hyperthyroidism. Among the exclusions were patients with other autoimmune diseases, uncontrolled infections, pregnancy or lactation.

The genes are TRBV20-1 and TRBJ2-5, with a tentative D call TRBD1 (5 bases). This TCR came from a woman younger than 30 with stable Graves' hyperthyroidism. Some clones in this sample may be carry-over from other donors' samples. Sample: peripheral blood. This CDR3 reads CSARAQGVWETQYF. The DNA for the CDR3 is TGCAGTGCTAGGGCCCAGGGTGTGTGGGAGACCCAGTACTTC.